Below, 30 T cell receptor beta chains from the same sample are listed, as sequenced in a study of cytomegalovirus exposure and HLA in healthy donors. The table came from immunoSEQ multiplex PCR; TCRdb's copy has only in-frame clones and leaves some out. The sample carries some 260,000 clones, less than 95% recorded once. The sample consisted of PBMCs. The receptors shown here come from a woman between 25 and 40 years old in good health and CMV-seronegative.

The chain is built from TRBV7-9 and TRBJ2-7, with TRBD2 matching 11 bases. V shed 6 bases and J 7 bases; nucleotides not matched to a gene: 11. Germline lookup yields CDR1 SEHNR and CDR2 FQNEAQ (reference sequence). CDR3 length: 15 residues. CDR3 in amino acids: CASRHGLAGSQEQYF. The CDR3, as DNA: TGTGCCAGCAGACACGGACTAGCGGGTAGTCAGGAGCAGTACTTC. The full variable domain, its missing parts supplied by reference TRBV7-9 and TRBJ2-7, is DTGVSQNPRHKITKRGQNVTFRCDPISEHNRLYWYRQTLGQGPEFLTYFQNEAQLEKSRLLSDRFSAERPKGSFSTLEIQRTEQGDSAMYLCASRHGLAGSQEQYFGPGTRLTVT.

V gene TRBV6-1 combines with J gene TRBJ1-2; D is unclear. Germline CDR1 is MNHNS and CDR2 is SASEGT. The CDR3 runs 12 residues. V lost 7 bases and J lost 3, with 9 bases in between. Written as DNA, the CDR3 is TGTGCCAGCAACCAGGAGCACTATGGCTACACCTTC. Its translation is CASNQEHYGYTF.

V is TRBV18 and J is TRBJ2-3; no reliable D call. This CDR3 region has 11 residues. CDR1 and CDR2 (germline): KGHSH, LQKENI. The V end was cut by 2 bases, the J end by 6 bases, with 3 bases between. CDR3 sequence: CASSPGDTQYF. For the CDR3, the DNA is TGTGCCAGCTCACCAGGGGATACGCAGTATTTT.

The chain carries TRBV10-3 and TRBJ1-5; D is undetermined. Trimming removed 2 bases from V and 3 bases from J, with 2 bases in between. Germline values: CDR1 ENHRY, CDR2 SYGVKD. CDR3 length equals 12 residues. The CDR3 bases are TGTGCCATCAGTGAGACCAATCAGCCCCAGCATTTT. Its translation is CAISETNQPQHF.

The chain combines TRBV9 with TRBJ2-1, with 7 bases that match TRBD1. J lost 1 base, V lost 5 bases, and 9 bases had no gene match. The germline gives CDR1 SGDLS, CDR2 YYNGEE. CDR3 length: 16 amino acids. CDR3 loop: CASSADRESSYNEQFF. The CDR3 nucleotides read TGTGCCAGCAGTGCCGACAGGGAAAGTTCCTACAATGAGCAGTTCTTC.

This chain's CDR3 is CASSLGGGGGTYNEQFF. Here the CDR3 DNA reads TGTGCCAGCAGCTTAGGGGGGGGCGGAGGCACCTACAATGAGCAGTTCTTC. The chain carries TRBV7-2 and TRBJ2-1, with D possibly being TRBD2 (7 bases). This CDR3 is built from 17 residues. The ends were cut back, 1 base at V and 2 bases at J, with 15 bases in the middle. Germline CDR1 reads SGHTA; CDR2 reads FQGNSA.

The V gene is TRBV15, the J gene TRBJ2-2; 7 positions match TRBD2. V was pared by 6 bases and J by 7 bases, with 5 bases of the junction left unmatched. Germline V gene lookup returns CDR1 LNHNV and CDR2 YYDKDF (reference sequence). This CDR3 spans 13 amino acids. CDR3 amino acids: CATRELAVGELFF. The DNA of the CDR3 is TGTGCCACCAGAGAGCTAGCGGTCGGGGAGCTGTTTTTT.

The chain uses TRBV21-1 and TRBJ2-7. TRBV21-1 is a recognized pseudogene. The CDR3 has 14 amino acids. CDR3 sequence reads: CASFVGGPIYEQYF. The CDR3 coding sequence is TGTGCCAGCTTCGTTGGGGGGCCCATTTACGAGCAGTACTTC.

The chain carries TRBV10-3 and TRBJ2-5, with no clear D. This CDR3 is 13 amino acids long. Germline assignment: CDR1 ENHRY and CDR2 SYGVKD. Trimming removed 4 bases from V and 5 bases from J, with 11 bases in between. CDR3: CAISVVQTETQYF. In DNA form, the CDR3 reads TGTGCCATCAGTGTAGTCCAAACGGAGACCCAGTACTTC.

The V and J genes are TRBV5-1 and TRBJ2-5; 7 nucleotides line up with TRBD1. CDR3 size: 14 residues. J was trimmed by 2 bases and V by 3 bases; bases with no gene match: 4. The germline CDR1 and CDR2 sequences are SGHRS and YFSETQ. CDR3 residues: CASSWGQFQETQYF. In DNA form, the CDR3 reads TGCGCCAGCAGCTGGGGACAGTTTCAAGAGACCCAGTACTTC.

The gene calls are TRBV2 and TRBJ2-1; D remains unclear. The CDR3 has 15 residues. The V gene lost 0 bases and the J gene lost 0 bases, with 6 bases spanning the gap. Germline CDR1 and CDR2: SNHLY and FYNNEI. The CDR3 DNA reads as TGTGCCAGCAGTGAAGCGGGGTCCTCCTACAATGAGCAGTTCTTC. It specifies CASSEAGSSYNEQFF. Full variable domain (missing parts from reference TRBV2 and TRBJ2-1): EPEVTQTPSHQVTQMGQEVILRCVPISNHLYFYWYRQILGQKVEFLVSFYNNEISEKSEIFDDQFSVERPDGSNFTLKIRSTKLEDSAMYFCASSEAGSSYNEQFFGPGTRLTVL.

This clone appeared a single time. This sequence joins TRBV25-1 and TRBJ2-3; TRBD2 is a possible D gene (5 bases). The CDR3 extends over 13 amino acids. CDR1 MGHDK and CDR2 SYGVNS come from the germline V gene. Trimming took 5 bases from V and 3 from J, leaving 9 bases between them. CDR3 sequence: CASSLSGTDTQYF. The CDR3 region has the DNA TGTGCCAGCAGTCTAAGCGGTACAGATACGCAGTATTTT.

This clone has a single count. The chain's CDR3 is CASSWYNEQFF. CDR3 bases: TGTGCCAGCAGCTGGTACAATGAGCAGTTCTTC. The genes are TRBV6-4 and TRBJ2-1; D not certain. Germline V CDR1 and CDR2: MRHNA, SNTAGT. The CDR3 has 11 residues. V gave up 6 bases and J gave up 4 bases, with 4 bases separating them.

V gene TRBV7-9 combines with J gene TRBJ1-5; TRBD1 matches at 10 bases. Looked up from germline, CDR1 is SEHNR and CDR2 is FQNEAQ (reference sequence). CDR3 size: 17 residues. V was pared by 5 bases and J by 2 bases, with 9 bases of the junction left unmatched. CDR3 in amino acids: CASSRTSGTGGNQPQHF. The CDR3 DNA reads TGTGCCAGCAGCCGAACCTCCGGGACAGGGGGCAATCAGCCCCAGCATTTT.

The chain uses TRBV19 and TRBJ2-1; D possibly corresponds to TRBD2 (5 bases). Germline V CDR1 and CDR2: LNHDA, SQIVND (reference sequence). V was trimmed by 3 bases and J by 10 bases, leaving 16 bases between them. The length of the CDR3 is 14 residues. The CDR3 region is CASSIVGKQREQFF. The CDR3 DNA reads TGTGCCAGTAGTATCGTCGGGAAGCAGCGGGAGCAGTTCTTC.

The J gene is TRBJ1-2, the V gene TRBV28; 8 bases align to TRBD1. Germline-derived CDR1 and CDR2 are MDHEN and SYDVKM. V lost 4 bases and J lost 5; bases outside the gene matches: 9. The CDR3 contains 15 residues. The CDR3 coding sequence is TGTGCCAGCAGTTCCCAGGGGGCGCTTGTATATGGCTACACCTTC. It specifies CASSSQGALVYGYTF.

In regard to this clone: A much larger clone is a single base away; this may be a read error. This chain connects TRBV7-9 to TRBJ2-7; 7 nucleotides match TRBD2. Trimming at V came to 1 base and at J to 0 bases, leaving 3 bases not matched to a gene. Germline CDR1 reads SEHNR; CDR2 reads FQNEAQ (reference sequence). This CDR3 has 15 residues. The CDR3 region is CASSLEGGSSYEQYF. The CDR3 bases are TGTGCCAGCAGCTTAGAGGGCGGGAGCTCCTACGAGCAGTACTTC. Based on the CDR3 plus reference TRBV7-9 and TRBJ2-7, the full variable domain is DTGVSQNPRHKITKRGQNVTFRCDPISEHNRLYWYRQTLGQGPEFLTYFQNEAQLEKSRLLSDRFSAERPKGSFSTLEIQRTEQGDSAMYLCASSLEGGSSYEQYFGPGTRLTVT.

This chain links TRBV4-3 with TRBJ2-7; D ambiguous. This CDR3 has 15 residues. V was clipped by 2 bases and J by 2 bases, with 13 bases between them. CDR1 is LGHNA and CDR2 is YSLEER in the germline V gene. CDR3 nucleotides: TGCGCCAGCAGCCAATTGGACCGGACCACCTACGAGCAGTACTTC. Translating it yields CASSQLDRTTYEQYF.

V usage is TRBV5-6 and J usage is TRBJ2-3; D call uncertain. This CDR3 has 13 amino acids. Germline-derived CDR1 and CDR2 are SGHDT and YYEEEE. Trimming pared 0 bases from V and 4 bases from J, leaving 6 bases between. The CDR3 bases are TGTGCCAGCAGCTTGGTCGGCGCAGATACGCAGTATTTT. Translation: CASSLVGADTQYF.

This sequence joins TRBV4-3 and TRBJ2-6, with D uncertain. Trimming took 1 base from V and 0 from J, leaving 4 bases between them. Germline V gene lookup returns CDR1 LGHNA and CDR2 YSLEER. The CDR3 consists of 15 residues. CDR3 nucleotides: TGCGCCAGCAGCCAAGGGAGCTCTGGGGCCAACGTCCTGACTTTC. Its translation: CASSQGSSGANVLTF.

Here the CDR3 reads CASSEGQGNTIYF. CDR3 in DNA: TGCGCCAGCAGCGAGGGACAAGGGAACACCATATATTTT. The gene calls are TRBV5-1 and TRBJ1-3; a possible D gene is TRBD1 (6 bases). V was trimmed by 4 bases and J by 7 bases, leaving 12 bases between them. This CDR3 contains 13 residues. Germline V gene lookup returns CDR1 SGHRS and CDR2 YFSETQ. Supplemented by reference TRBV5-1 and TRBJ1-3, the full variable domain reads KAGVTQTPRYLIKTRGQQVTLSCSPISGHRSVSWYQQTPGQGLQFLFEYFSETQRNKGNFPGRFSGRQFSNSRSEMNVSTLELGDSALYLCASSEGQGNTIYFGEGSWLTVV.

This clone was detected only once. CDR3 in DNA: TGTGCCAGCAGGAGGAGCTCCTACAATGAGCAGTTCTTC. It codes for CASRRSSYNEQFF. The V and J genes are TRBV7-2 and TRBJ2-1; D is ambiguous. The CDR3 runs to 13 residues. Looked up from germline, CDR1 is SGHTA and CDR2 is FQGNSA. V lost 6 bases and J lost 0, with 6 bases in between.

The CDR3 loop reads CASSVGTSAYEQYF. The CDR3 bases are TGTGCCAGCAGCGTCGGGACTAGCGCGTACGAGCAGTACTTC. This chain joins TRBV5-4 and TRBJ2-7, with 10 positions matching TRBD2. In germline, CDR1 is SGHNT, CDR2 YYREEE (reference sequence). CDR3 length: 14 amino acids. The J segment lost 4 bases and the V segment lost 4 bases, leaving 5 bases of the junction unmatched.

The genes are TRBV6-1 and TRBJ2-3, with D perhaps TRBD2 (6 bases). The CDR3 has 16 residues. Trimming pared 2 bases from V and 3 bases from J, leaving 15 bases between. The germline V gene encodes CDR1 MNHNS and CDR2 SASEGT. The CDR3 spells CASSESRSAGTDTQYF. CDR3 bases: TGTGCCAGCAGTGAATCTCGCTCGGCGGGGACAGATACGCAGTATTTT.

The rearrangement joins TRBV6-1 to TRBJ2-3; D gene ambiguous. CDR1 and CDR2 from the germline V gene are MNHNS and SASEGT. This CDR3 has 16 amino acids. V was trimmed by 2 bases and J by 0 bases, leaving 12 bases between them. This chain's CDR3 is CASSEYSRISTDTQYF. CDR3 in DNA: TGTGCCAGCAGTGAATACTCCAGGATAAGCACAGATACGCAGTATTTT.

The gene calls are TRBV28 and TRBJ1-1, with D possibly TRBD1 on 5 matching bases. Germline CDR1 and CDR2: MDHEN and SYDVKM. V was trimmed by 5 bases and J by 1 base, leaving 8 bases between them. The CDR3 is made up of 13 amino acids. The CDR3 here is CASSGDRNTEAFF. Written as DNA, the CDR3 is TGTGCCAGCAGTGGAGACAGGAACACTGAAGCTTTCTTT.

J is TRBJ1-2 and V is TRBV28; 10 nucleotides align to TRBD1. The germline CDR1 and CDR2 sequences are MDHEN and SYDVKM. This CDR3 region has 15 residues. Germline trimming cut 6 bases from V and 3 bases from J; bases unmatched to any gene: 7. CDR3 nucleotide sequence: TGTGCCAGCAGGCCCTGGACAGGGGGGGACTATGGCTACACCTTC. This sequence encodes CASRPWTGGDYGYTF.

The V gene is TRBV27, the J gene TRBJ1-1; the D is unclear. Germline V gene data show CDR1 as MNHEY and CDR2 as SMNVEV (reference sequence). The CDR3 has 14 amino acids. V shed 3 bases and J shed 1 base, with 9 bases lying between them. CDR3 region: CASSFGLGNTEAFF. DNA of the CDR3: TGTGCCAGCAGTTTTGGGTTGGGGAACACTGAAGCTTTCTTT.

This chain connects TRBV28 to TRBJ1-1; 10 nucleotides line up with TRBD1. This CDR3 has 15 residues. CDR1 is MDHEN, CDR2 SYDVKM, per germline. V dropped 5 bases and J dropped 1; count of bases not matched to a gene: 4. DNA of the CDR3: TGTGCCAGCAGTCCATGGACAGGGGGGAACACTGAAGCTTTCTTT. This encodes CASSPWTGGNTEAFF.

The CDR3 reads CASSMTLGSGPNYNEQFF. The CDR3 coding sequence is TGTGCCAGTAGTATGACATTGGGTAGCGGTCCTAACTACAATGAGCAGTTCTTC. The chain carries TRBV19 and TRBJ2-1; maybe TRBD2 (6 bases). CDR3 length: 18 residues. Germline V gives CDR1 LNHDA, CDR2 SQIVND (reference sequence). V was shortened by 3 bases and J by 3 bases, with 21 bases between the two germline ends.